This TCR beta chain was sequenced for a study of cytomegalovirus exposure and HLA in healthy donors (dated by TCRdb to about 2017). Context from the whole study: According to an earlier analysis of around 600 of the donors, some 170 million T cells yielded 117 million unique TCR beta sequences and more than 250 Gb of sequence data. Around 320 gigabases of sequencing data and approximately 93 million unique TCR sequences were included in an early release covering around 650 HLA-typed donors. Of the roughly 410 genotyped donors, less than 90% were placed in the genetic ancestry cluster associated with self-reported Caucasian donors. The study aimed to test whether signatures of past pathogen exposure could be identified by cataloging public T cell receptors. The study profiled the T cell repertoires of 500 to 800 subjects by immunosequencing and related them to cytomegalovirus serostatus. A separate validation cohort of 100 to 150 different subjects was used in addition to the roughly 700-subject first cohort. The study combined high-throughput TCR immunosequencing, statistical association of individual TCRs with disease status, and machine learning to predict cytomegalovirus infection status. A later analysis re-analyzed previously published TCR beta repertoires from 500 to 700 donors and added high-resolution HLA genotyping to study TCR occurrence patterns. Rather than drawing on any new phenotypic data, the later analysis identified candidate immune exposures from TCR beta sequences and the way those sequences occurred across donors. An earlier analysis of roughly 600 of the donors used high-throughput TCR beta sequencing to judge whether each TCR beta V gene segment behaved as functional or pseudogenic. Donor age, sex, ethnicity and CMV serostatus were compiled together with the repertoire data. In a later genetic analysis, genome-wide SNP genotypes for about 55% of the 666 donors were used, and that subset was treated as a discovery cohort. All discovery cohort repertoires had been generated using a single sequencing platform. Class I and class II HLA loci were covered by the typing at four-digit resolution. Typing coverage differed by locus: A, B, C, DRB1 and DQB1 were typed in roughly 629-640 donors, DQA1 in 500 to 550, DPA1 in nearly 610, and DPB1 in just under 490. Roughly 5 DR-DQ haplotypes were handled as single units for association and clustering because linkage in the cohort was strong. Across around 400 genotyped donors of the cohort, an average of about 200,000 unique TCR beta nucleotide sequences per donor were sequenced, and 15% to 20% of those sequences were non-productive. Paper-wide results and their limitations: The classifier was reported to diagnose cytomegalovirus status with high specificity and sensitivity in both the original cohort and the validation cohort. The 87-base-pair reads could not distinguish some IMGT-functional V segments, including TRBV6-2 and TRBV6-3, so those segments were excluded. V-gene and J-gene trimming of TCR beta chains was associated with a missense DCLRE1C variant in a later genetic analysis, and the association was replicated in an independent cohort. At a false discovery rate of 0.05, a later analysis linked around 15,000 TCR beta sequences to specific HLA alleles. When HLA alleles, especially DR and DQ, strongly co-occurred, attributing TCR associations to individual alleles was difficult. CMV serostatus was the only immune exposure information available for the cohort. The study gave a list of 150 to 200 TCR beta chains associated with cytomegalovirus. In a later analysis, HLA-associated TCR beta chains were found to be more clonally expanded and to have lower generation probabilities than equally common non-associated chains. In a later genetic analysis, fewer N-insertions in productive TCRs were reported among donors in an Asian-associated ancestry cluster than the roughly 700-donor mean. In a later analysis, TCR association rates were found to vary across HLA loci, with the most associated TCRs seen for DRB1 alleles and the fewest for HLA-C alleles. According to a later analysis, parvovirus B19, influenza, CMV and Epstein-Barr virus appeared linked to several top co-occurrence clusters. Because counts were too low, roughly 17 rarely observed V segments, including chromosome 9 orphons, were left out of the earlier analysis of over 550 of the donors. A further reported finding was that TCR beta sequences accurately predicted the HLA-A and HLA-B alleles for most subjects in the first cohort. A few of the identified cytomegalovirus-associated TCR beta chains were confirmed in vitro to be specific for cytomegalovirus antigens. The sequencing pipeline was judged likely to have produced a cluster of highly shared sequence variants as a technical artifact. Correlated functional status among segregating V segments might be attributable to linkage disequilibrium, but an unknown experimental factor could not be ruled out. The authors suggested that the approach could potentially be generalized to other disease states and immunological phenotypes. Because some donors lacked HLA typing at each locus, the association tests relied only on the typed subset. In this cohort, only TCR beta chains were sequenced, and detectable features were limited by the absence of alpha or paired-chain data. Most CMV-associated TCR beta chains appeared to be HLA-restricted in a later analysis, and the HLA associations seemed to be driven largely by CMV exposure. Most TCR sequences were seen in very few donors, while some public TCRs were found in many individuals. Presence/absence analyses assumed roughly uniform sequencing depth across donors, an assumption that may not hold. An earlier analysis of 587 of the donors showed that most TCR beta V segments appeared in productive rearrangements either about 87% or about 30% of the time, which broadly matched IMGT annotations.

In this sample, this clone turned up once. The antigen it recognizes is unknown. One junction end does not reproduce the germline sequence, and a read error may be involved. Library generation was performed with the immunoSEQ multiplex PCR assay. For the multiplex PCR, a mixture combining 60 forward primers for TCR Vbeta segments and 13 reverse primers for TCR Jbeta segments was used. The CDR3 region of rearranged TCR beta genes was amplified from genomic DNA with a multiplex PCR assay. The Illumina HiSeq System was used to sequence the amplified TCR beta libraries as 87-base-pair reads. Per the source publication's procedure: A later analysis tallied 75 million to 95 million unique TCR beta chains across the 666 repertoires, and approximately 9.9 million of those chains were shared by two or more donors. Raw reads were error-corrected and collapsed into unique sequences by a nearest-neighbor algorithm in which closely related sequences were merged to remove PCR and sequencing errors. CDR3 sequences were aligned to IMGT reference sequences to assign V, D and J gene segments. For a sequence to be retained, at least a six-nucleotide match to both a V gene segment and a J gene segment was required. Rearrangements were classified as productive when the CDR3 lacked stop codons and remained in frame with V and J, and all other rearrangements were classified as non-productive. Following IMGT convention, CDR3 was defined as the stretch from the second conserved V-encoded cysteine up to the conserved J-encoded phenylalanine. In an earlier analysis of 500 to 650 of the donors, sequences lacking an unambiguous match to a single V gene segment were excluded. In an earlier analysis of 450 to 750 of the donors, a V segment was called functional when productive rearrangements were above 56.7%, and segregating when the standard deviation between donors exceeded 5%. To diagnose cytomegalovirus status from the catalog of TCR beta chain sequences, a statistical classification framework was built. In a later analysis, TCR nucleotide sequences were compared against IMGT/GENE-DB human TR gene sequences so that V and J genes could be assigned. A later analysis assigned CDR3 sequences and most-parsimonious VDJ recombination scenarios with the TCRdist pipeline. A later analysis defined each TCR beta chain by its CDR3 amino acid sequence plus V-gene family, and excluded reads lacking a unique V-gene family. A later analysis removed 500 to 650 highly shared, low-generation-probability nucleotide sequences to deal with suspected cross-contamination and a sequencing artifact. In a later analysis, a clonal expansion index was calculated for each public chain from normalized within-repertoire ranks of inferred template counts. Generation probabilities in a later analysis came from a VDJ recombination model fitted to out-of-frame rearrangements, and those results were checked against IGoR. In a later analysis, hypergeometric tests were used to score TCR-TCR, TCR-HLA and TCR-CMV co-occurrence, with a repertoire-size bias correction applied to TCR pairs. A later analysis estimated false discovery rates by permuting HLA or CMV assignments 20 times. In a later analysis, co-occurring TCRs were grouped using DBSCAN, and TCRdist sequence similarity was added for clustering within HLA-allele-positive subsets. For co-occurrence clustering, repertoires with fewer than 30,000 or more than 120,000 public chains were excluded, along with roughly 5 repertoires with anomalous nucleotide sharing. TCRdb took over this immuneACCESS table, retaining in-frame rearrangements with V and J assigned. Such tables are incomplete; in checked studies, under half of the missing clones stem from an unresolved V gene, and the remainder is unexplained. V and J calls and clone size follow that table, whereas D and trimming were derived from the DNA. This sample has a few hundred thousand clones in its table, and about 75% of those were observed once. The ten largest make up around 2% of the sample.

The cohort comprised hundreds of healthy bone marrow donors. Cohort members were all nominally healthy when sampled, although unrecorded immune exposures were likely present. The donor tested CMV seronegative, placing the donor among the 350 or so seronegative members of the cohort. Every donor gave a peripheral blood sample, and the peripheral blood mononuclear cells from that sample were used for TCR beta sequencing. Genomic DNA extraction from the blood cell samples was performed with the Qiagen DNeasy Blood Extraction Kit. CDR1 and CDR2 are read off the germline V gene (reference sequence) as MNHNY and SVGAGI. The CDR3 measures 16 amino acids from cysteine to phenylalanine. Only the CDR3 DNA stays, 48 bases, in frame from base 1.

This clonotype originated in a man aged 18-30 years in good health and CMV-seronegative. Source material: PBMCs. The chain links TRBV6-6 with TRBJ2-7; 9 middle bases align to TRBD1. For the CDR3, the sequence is CVSSLQMGQGTNEQYF. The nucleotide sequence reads TGTGTCAGCAGTTTACAGATGGGACAGGGAACCAACGAGCAGTACTTC.